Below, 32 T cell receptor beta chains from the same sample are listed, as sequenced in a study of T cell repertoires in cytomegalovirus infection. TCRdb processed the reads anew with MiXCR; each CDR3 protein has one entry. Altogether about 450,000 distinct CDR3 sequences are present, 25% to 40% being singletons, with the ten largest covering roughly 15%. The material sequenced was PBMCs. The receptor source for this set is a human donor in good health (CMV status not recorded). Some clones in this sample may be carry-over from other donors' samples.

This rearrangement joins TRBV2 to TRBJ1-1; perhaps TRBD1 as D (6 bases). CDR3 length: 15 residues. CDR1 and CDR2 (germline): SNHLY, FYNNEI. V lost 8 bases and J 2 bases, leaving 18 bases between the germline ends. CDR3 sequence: CASEKQGPINTEAFF. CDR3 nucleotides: TGTGCCAGCGAGAAACAGGGTCCTATCAACACTGAAGCTTTCTTT.

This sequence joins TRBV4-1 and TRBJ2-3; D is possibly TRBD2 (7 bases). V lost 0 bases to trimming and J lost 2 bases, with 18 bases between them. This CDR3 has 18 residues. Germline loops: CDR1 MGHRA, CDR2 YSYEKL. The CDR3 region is CASSQDGGGPANTDTQYF. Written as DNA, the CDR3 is TGCGCCAGCAGCCAAGATGGGGGGGGCCCCGCCAACACAGATACGCAGTATTTT.

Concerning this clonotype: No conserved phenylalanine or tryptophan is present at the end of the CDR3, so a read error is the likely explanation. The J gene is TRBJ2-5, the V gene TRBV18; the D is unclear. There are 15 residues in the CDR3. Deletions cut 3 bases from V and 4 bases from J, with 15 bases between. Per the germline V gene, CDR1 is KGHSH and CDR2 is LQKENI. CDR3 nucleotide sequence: TGTGCCAGCTCACCTGGGCCCGTCGGGCCAGAGACCCAGTACTTA. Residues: CASSPGPVGPETQYL.

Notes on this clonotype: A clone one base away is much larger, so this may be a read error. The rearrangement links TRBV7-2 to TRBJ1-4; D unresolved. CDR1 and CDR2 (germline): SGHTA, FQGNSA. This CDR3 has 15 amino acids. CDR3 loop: CASSLAMPTNEKLYF. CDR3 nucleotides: TGTGCCAGCAGCTTAGCGATGCCAACTAATGAAAAACTGTATTTT.

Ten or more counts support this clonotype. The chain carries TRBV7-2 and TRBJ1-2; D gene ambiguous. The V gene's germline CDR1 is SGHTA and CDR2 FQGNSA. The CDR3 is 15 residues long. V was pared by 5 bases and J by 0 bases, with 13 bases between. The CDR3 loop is CASSGAWRANYGYTF. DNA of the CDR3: TGTGCCAGCAGCGGAGCTTGGAGGGCTAACTATGGCTACACCTTC. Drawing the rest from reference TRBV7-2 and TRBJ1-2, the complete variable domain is GAGVSQSPSNKVTEKGKDVELRCDPISGHTALYWYRQSLGQGLEFLIYFQGNSAPDKSGLPSDRFSAERTGGSVSTLTIQRTQQEDSAVYLCASSGAWRANYGYTFGSGTRLTVV.

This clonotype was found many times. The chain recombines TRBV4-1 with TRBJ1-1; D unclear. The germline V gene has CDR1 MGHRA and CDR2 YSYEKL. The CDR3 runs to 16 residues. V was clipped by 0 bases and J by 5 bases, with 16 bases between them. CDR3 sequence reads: CASSQDGIGRRTEAFF. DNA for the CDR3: TGCGCCAGCAGCCAAGATGGGATCGGCAGACGGACTGAAGCTTTCTTT.

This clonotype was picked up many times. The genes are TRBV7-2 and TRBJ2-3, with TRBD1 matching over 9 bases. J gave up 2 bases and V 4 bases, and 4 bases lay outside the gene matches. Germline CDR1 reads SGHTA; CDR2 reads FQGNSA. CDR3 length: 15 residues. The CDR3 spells CASSSRDRATDTQYF. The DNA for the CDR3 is TGTGCCAGCAGCTCCCGGGACAGGGCCACAGATACGCAGTATTTT.

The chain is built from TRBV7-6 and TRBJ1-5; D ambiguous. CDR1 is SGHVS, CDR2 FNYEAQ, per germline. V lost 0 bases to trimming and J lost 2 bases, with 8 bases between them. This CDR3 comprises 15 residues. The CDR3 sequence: CASSLADDRNQPQHF. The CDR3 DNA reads TGTGCCAGCAGCTTAGCAGATGATCGCAATCAGCCCCAGCATTTT.

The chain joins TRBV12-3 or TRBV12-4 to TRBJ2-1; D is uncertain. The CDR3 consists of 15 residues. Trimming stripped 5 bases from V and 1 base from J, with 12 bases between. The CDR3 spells CASSLFQVSYNEQFF. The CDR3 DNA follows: TGTGCCAGCAGTCTTTTTCAGGTTTCCTACAATGAGCAGTTCTTC.

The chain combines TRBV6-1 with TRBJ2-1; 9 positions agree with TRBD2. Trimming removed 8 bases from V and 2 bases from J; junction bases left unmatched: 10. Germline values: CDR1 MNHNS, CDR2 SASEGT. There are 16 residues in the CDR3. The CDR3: CASSKGGGGAYNEQFF. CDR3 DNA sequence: TGTGCCAGCTCGAAAGGTGGCGGGGGGGCCTACAATGAGCAGTTCTTC.

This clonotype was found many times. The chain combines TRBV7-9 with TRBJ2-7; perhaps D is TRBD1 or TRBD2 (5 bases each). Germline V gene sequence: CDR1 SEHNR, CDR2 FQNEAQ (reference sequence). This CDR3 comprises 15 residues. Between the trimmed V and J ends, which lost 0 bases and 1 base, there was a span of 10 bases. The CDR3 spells CASSLAHEGSYEQYF. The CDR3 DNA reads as TGTGCCAGCAGCTTAGCCCATGAGGGGTCCTACGAGCAGTACTTC.

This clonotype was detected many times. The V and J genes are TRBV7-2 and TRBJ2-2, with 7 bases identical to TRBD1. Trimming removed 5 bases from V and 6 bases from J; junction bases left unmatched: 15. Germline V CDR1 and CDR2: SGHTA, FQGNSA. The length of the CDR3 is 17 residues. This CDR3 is CASSTQTGAGRSGELFF. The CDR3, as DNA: TGTGCCAGCAGCACCCAAACAGGGGCAGGAAGGTCCGGGGAGCTGTTTTTT.

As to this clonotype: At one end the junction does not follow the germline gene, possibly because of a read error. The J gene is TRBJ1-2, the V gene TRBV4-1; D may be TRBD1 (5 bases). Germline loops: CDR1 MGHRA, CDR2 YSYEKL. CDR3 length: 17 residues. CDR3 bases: TGCGCCAGCAGCCAAGAGGGTGTCGGGGGGTTGAGCTATGGCTCCACCTTC. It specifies CASSQEGVGGLSYGSTF.

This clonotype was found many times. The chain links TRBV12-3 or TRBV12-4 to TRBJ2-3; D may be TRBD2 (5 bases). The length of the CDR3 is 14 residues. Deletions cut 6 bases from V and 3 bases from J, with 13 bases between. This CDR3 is CASSAEGSTDTQYF. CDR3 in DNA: TGTGCCAGCAGCGCAGAGGGTTCGACAGATACGCAGTATTTT.

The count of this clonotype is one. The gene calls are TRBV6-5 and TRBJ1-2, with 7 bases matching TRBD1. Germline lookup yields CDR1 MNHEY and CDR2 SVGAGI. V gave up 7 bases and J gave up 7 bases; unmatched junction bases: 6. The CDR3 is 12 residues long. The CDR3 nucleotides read TGTGCCAGCAAAACAGGGGAGAGTGGCTACACCTTC. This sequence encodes CASKTGESGYTF.

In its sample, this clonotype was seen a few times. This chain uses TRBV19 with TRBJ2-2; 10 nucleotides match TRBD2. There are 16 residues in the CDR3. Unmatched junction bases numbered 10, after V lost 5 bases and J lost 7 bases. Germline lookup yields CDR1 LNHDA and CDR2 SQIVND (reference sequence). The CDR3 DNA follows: TGTGCCAGTAGTCCCCCCAGCGGGGGGGCCGGCGGGGAGCTGTTTTTT. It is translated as CASSPPSGGAGGELFF. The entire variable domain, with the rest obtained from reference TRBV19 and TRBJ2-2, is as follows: DGGITQSPKYLFRKEGQNVTLSCEQNLNHDAMYWYRQDPGQGLRLIYYSQIVNDFQKGDIAEGYSVSREKKESFPLTVTSAQKNPTAFYLCASSPPSGGAGGELFFGEGSRLTVL.

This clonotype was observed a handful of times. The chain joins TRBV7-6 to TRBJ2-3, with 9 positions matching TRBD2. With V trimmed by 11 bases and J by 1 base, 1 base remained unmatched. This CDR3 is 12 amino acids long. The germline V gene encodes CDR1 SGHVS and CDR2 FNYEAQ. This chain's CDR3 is CAGGGGTDTQYF. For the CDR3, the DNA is TGTGCCGGCGGGGGGGGCACAGATACGCAGTATTTT.

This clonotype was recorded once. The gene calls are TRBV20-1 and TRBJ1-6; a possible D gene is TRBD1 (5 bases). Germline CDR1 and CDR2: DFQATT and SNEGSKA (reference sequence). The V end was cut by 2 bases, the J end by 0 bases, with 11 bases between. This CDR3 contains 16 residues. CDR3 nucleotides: TGCAGTGCTAGACCCAGGGTTGGCTCCTATAATTCACCCCTCCACTTT. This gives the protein CSARPRVGSYNSPLHF.

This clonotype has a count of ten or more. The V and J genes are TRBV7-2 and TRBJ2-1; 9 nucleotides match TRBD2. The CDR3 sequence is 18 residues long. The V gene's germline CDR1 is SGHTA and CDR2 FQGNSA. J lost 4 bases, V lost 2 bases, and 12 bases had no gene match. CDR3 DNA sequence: TGTGCCAGCAGCTTACTGGCGAGCGGGGGGCCCGTTTACAATGAGCAGTTCTTC. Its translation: CASSLLASGGPVYNEQFF.

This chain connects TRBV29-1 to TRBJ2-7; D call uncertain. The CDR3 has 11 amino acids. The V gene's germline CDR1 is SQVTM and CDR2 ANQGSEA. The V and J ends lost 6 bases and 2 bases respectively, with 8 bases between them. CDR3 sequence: CSVATPYEQYF. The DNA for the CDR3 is TGCAGCGTGGCCACTCCCTACGAGCAGTACTTC.

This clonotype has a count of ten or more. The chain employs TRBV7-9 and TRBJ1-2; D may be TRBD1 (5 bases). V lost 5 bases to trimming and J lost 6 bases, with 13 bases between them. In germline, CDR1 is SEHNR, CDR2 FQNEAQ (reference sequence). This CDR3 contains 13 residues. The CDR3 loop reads CASSHTGTDGYTF. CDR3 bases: TGTGCCAGCAGCCACACCGGGACGGATGGCTACACCTTC.

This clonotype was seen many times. In DNA, the CDR3 is TGTGCCAGCAGCCCGAAGGAGGCTAGCGGGGGACTTGACACAGATACGCAGTATTTT. This gives the protein CASSPKEASGGLDTDTQYF. This sequence joins TRBV4-2 and TRBJ2-3; 10 bases map to TRBD2. The V gene end was trimmed by 4 bases and the J gene end by 2 bases; junction bases not matched to a gene: 15. The CDR3 extends over 19 amino acids. Germline CDR1 reads LGHNA; CDR2 reads YNFKEQ.

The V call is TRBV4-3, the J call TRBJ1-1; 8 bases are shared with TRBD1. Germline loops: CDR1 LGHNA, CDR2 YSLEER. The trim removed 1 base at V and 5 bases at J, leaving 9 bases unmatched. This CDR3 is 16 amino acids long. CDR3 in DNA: TGCGCCAGCAGCCAAGGGGCAGGGGGCGCGAGGACTGAAGCTTTCTTT. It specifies CASSQGAGGARTEAFF.

The CDR3 coding sequence is TGTGCCAGCAGCTATAGGACAGGACCTCCAGACTATGGCTACACCTTC. Protein product: CASSYRTGPPDYGYTF. The rearrangement joins TRBV7-8 to TRBJ1-2; 7 positions agree with TRBD1. V lost 4 bases, J lost 3 bases, and 11 bases stayed unmatched. Germline V CDR1 and CDR2: SGHVS, FQNEAQ. This CDR3 spans 16 amino acids.

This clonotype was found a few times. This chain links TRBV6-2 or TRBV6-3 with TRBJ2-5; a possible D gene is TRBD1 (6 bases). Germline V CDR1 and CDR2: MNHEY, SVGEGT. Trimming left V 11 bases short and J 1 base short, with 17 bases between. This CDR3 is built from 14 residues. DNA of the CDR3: TGTGCCTCACGAGGGGGACACGTCCAAGAGACCCAGTACTTC. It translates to CASRGGHVQETQYF.

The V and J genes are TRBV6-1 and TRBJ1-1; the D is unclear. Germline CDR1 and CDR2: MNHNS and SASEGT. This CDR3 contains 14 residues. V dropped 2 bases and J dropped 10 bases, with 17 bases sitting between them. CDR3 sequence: CASSEFQAPRGAFF. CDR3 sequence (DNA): TGTGCCAGCAGTGAATTCCAGGCCCCCCGGGGAGCTTTCTTT.

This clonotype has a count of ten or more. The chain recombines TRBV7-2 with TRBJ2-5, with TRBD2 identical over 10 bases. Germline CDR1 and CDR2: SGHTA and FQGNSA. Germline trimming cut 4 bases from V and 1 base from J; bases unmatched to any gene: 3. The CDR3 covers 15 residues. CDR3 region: CASSWASGGQETQYF. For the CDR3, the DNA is TGTGCCAGCAGCTGGGCTAGCGGGGGCCAAGAGACCCAGTACTTC. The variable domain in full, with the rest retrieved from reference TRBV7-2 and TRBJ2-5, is GAGVSQSPSNKVTEKGKDVELRCDPISGHTALYWYRQSLGQGLEFLIYFQGNSAPDKSGLPSDRFSAERTGGSVSTLTIQRTQQEDSAVYLCASSWASGGQETQYFGPGTRLLVL.

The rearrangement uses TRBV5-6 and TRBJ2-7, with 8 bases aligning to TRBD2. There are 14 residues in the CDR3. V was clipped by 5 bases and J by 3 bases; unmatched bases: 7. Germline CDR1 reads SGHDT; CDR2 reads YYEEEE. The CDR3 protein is CASRNRGGRYEQYF. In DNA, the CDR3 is TGTGCCAGCAGGAATCGGGGGGGCCGCTACGAGCAGTACTTC.

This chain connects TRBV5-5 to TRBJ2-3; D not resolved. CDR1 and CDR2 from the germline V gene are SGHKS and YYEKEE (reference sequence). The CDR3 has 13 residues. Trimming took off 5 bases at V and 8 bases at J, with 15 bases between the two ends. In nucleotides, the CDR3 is TGTGCCAGCAGTCCTGGATGGCCTGGTACGCAGTATTTT. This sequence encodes CASSPGWPGTQYF.

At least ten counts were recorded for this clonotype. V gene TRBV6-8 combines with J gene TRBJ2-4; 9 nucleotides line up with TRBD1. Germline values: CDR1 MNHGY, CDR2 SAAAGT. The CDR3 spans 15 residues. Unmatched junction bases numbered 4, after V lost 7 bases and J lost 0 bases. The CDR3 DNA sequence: TGTGCCAGCATCTGGGACAGGGTAGCCAAAAACATTCAGTACTTC. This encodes CASIWDRVAKNIQYF.

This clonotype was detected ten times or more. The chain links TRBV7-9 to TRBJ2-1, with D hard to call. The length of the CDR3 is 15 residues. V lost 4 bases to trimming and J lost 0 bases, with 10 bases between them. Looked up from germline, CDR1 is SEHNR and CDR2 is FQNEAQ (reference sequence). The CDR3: CASSSLADSYNEQFF. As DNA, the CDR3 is TGTGCCAGCAGCTCTTTGGCGGACTCCTACAATGAGCAGTTCTTC.

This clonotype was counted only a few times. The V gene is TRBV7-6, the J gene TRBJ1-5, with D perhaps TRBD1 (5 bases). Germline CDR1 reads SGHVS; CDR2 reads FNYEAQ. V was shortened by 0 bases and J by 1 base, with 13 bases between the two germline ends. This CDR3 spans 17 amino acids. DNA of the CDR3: TGTGCCAGCAGCTTAGCGCCCGCGGGGGGGAGCAATCAGCCCCAGCATTTT. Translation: CASSLAPAGGSNQPQHF.